This T cell receptor beta chain was observed in a study of T cell responses to AZD1222 COVID-19 vaccine. Study-level results: Nearly half of spike-specific TCRs reportedly target variant regions that are unmutated in the B.1.351 and B.1.1.7 variants. Baseline serology detected seropositivity in only 5 or 6 AZD1222 recipients.

Germline loops: CDR1 ENHRY, CDR2 SYGVKD. CDR3 length: 16 amino acids. V dropped 3 bases and J dropped 4; count of bases not matched to a gene: 7. Libraries were prepared by immunoSEQ multiplex PCR; TCRdb keeps only in-frame clonotypes and omits some of them. The sample contains 150,000 to 200,000 clones, roughly 91% of which appear only once. About this clone: The antigen is undetermined.

The receptor's source is an adult who received the AZD1222 COVID-19 vaccine. The specimen was peripheral blood, collected 28 days after the second AZD1222 dose. V gene TRBV10-3 combines with J gene TRBJ2-5; 11 bases map to TRBD1. CDR3 sequence (DNA): TGTGCCATCAGTGAATCCGGGACAGGGGGTCGAGAGACCCAGTACTTC. It specifies CAISESGTGGRETQYF.